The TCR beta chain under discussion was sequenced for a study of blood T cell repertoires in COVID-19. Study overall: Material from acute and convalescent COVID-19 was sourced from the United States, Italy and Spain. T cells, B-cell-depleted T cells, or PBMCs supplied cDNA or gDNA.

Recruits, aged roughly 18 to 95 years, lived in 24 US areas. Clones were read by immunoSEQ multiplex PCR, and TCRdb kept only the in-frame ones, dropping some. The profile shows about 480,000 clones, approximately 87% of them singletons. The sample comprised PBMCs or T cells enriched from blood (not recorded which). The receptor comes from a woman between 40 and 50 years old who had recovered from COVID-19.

The CDR3 region has the DNA TGTGCCAGCAGGGCGGGGGGCAACTATGGCTACACCTTC. This gives the protein CASRAGGNYGYTF. The genes are TRBV11-3 and TRBJ1-2; possible D gene TRBD1, 6 bases. The CDR3 has 13 residues. Trimming left V 6 bases short and J 2 bases short, with 10 bases between. Germline CDR1 and CDR2: SGHNT and YENEEA.